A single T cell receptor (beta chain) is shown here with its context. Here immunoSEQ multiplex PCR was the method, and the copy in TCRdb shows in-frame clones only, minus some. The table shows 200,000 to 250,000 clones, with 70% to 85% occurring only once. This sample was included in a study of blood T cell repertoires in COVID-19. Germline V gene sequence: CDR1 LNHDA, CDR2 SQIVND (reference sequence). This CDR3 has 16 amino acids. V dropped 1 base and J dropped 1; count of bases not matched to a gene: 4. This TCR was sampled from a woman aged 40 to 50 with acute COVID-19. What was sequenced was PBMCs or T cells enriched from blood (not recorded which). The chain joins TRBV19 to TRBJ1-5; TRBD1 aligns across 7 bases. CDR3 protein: CASSIGGTVSNQPQHF. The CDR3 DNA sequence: TGTGCCAGTAGTATAGGCGGGACAGTAAGCAATCAGCCCCAGCATTTT.